A selection of T cell receptor beta chains follows, all from one sample in a study of blood T cell repertoires in COVID-19. TCRdb's table, derived via immunoSEQ multiplex PCR, lists solely in-frame clones and lacks some. The data show some 87,000 clones, with 78% seen just once and roughly 15% held by the top ten. Sequenced material: peripheral blood. The receptor source for this set is a human donor in a cohort sampled during active COVID-19. The CDR3 runs from the conserved cysteine through the conserved F or W. The order of the fields is clone size, J gene, D gene, V gene, CDR3 DNA, CDR3 protein. A D gene is named only where the DNA matches it firmly. The size of a clone is reported for some rows only, either as once, few or many, or as a class for expanded clones.

clone_size: .
j_call: TRBJ2-7
d_call: TRBD2
v_call: TRBV18
cdr3_nt: TGTGCCAGCTCACAAACCGGGACTACCTACGAGCAGTACTTC
cdr3_aa: CASSQTGTTYEQYF

clone_size: .
j_call: TRBJ1-5
d_call: TRBD1
v_call: TRBV27
cdr3_nt: TGTGCCAGCAGTTTCTCAGGGGGCGAGTATGGCAATCAGCCCCAGCATTTT
cdr3_aa: CASSFSGGEYGNQPQHF

clone_size: .
j_call: TRBJ1-1
d_call: .
v_call: TRBV20-1
cdr3_nt: TGCAGTGCTAGAGGAGAGACTGAAGCTTTCTTT
cdr3_aa: CSARGETEAFF

clone_size: .
j_call: TRBJ1-5
d_call: .
v_call: TRBV19
cdr3_nt: TGTGCCAGTAGTATACCCGGGACTTATAGCAATCAGCCCCAGCATTTT
cdr3_aa: CASSIPGTYSNQPQHF

clone_size: .
j_call: TRBJ2-1
d_call: TRBD2
v_call: TRBV6-2/TRBV6-3
cdr3_nt: TGTGCCAGCAGTTACTCGCGGGAGGGCCCGGACAATGAGCAGTTCTTC
cdr3_aa: CASSYSREGPDNEQFF

clone_size: .
j_call: TRBJ1-1
d_call: .
v_call: TRBV12-5
cdr3_nt: TGTGCTAGTGGTTTCCCTGACACGAACACTGAAGCTTTCTTT
cdr3_aa: CASGFPDTNTEAFF

clone_size: .
j_call: TRBJ2-5
d_call: .
v_call: TRBV5-6
cdr3_nt: TGTGCCAGCAAAATGGGCCCAGCAGGGGTTGGGACCCAGTACTTC
cdr3_aa: CASKMGPAGVGTQYF

clone_size: few
j_call: TRBJ2-1
d_call: TRBD2
v_call: TRBV4-1
cdr3_nt: TGCGCCAGCAGCGTGACTAGCGGGAGAGACCGTGAGCAGTTCTTC
cdr3_aa: CASSVTSGRDREQFF

clone_size: .
j_call: TRBJ1-6
d_call: TRBD1
v_call: TRBV6-5
cdr3_nt: TGTGCCAGCAGTAACAGGGGGAAAAATTCACCCCTCCACTTT
cdr3_aa: CASSNRGKNSPLHF

clone_size: .
j_call: TRBJ1-5
d_call: .
v_call: TRBV15
cdr3_nt: TGTGCCACCAGCATCAGGGCCGTTCAGCCCCAGCATTTT
cdr3_aa: CATSIRAVQPQHF

clone_size: once
j_call: TRBJ2-5
d_call: .
v_call: TRBV15
cdr3_nt: TGTGCCACCAGCAGAGCTATGGAGACCCAGTACTTC
cdr3_aa: CATSRAMETQYF

clone_size: .
j_call: TRBJ1-5
d_call: .
v_call: TRBV2
cdr3_nt: TGTGCCACCGGGACAAGCAATCAGCCCCAGCATTTT
cdr3_aa: CATGTSNQPQHF

clone_size: .
j_call: TRBJ2-5
d_call: TRBD1
v_call: TRBV25-1
cdr3_nt: TGTGCCAGCAGTTCGCGGACAGGGGAGAGGGAGACCCAGTACTTC
cdr3_aa: CASSSRTGERETQYF

clone_size: .
j_call: TRBJ1-2
d_call: TRBD1
v_call: TRBV9
cdr3_nt: TGTGCCAGCAGCCCCCACCCGGACAGGTCCTATGGCTACACCTTC
cdr3_aa: CASSPHPDRSYGYTF

clone_size: once
j_call: TRBJ1-2
d_call: TRBD1
v_call: TRBV5-4
cdr3_nt: TGTGCCAGCACCCTAGGGGGCTTCGCTCTTAACACCTTC
cdr3_aa: CASTLGGFALNTF

clone_size: once
j_call: TRBJ2-4
d_call: .
v_call: TRBV18
cdr3_nt: TGTGCCAGCTCACCACCGTCAGGGGGGAGTGGCATTCAGTACTTC
cdr3_aa: CASSPPSGGSGIQYF

clone_size: .
j_call: TRBJ1-5
d_call: TRBD1
v_call: TRBV4-1
cdr3_nt: TGCGCCAGCAGCCAAATGCAGGGGGATCAGCCCCAGCATTTT
cdr3_aa: CASSQMQGDQPQHF

clone_size: .
j_call: TRBJ2-2
d_call: .
v_call: TRBV10-3
cdr3_nt: TGTGCCATCAAAGCGAGGAGCACCGGGGAGCTGTTTTTT
cdr3_aa: CAIKARSTGELFF

clone_size: .
j_call: TRBJ2-3
d_call: .
v_call: TRBV30
cdr3_nt: TGTGCCTGGAGTGTATTAGGGGGAGATACGCAGTATTTT
cdr3_aa: CAWSVLGGDTQYF

clone_size: .
j_call: TRBJ2-7
d_call: .
v_call: TRBV6-5
cdr3_nt: TGTGCCAGCAGTTACTCGAGGCAGGGGGACTTCGAGCAGTACTTC
cdr3_aa: CASSYSRQGDFEQYF

clone_size: .
j_call: TRBJ2-6
d_call: .
v_call: TRBV9
cdr3_nt: TGTGCCAGCAGCGTAGGTTCAGGGAACTCTGGGGCCAACGTCCTGACTTTC
cdr3_aa: CASSVGSGNSGANVLTF

clone_size: .
j_call: TRBJ1-2
d_call: TRBD1
v_call: TRBV6-5
cdr3_nt: TGTGCCAGCAGTTACGGGGCAGGGGGCTATGGCTACACCTTC
cdr3_aa: CASSYGAGGYGYTF

clone_size: .
j_call: TRBJ1-5
d_call: .
v_call: TRBV19
cdr3_nt: TGTGCCAGTAGTATACGGACAGCTTTCAATCAGCCCCAGCATTTT
cdr3_aa: CASSIRTAFNQPQHF

clone_size: few
j_call: TRBJ1-5
d_call: .
v_call: TRBV2
cdr3_nt: TGTGCCAGCAGTGAATCCGTTCAGCCCCAGCATTTT
cdr3_aa: CASSESVQPQHF

clone_size: .
j_call: TRBJ2-5
d_call: TRBD1
v_call: TRBV6-4
cdr3_nt: TGTGCCAGCAGTGACCGGAACAGGGGGCGAGAGACCCAGTACTTC
cdr3_aa: CASSDRNRGRETQYF

clone_size: once
j_call: TRBJ1-6
d_call: .
v_call: TRBV11-2
cdr3_nt: TGTGCCAGCAGCTTACGTCGGAGGCCCCTCCACTTT
cdr3_aa: CASSLRRRPLHF

clone_size: .
j_call: TRBJ2-5
d_call: TRBD2
v_call: TRBV7-2
cdr3_nt: TGTGCCAGCAGCCCACTTAGCGGGAGACAAGAGACCCAGTACTTC
cdr3_aa: CASSPLSGRQETQYF

clone_size: many
j_call: TRBJ1-2
d_call: TRBD1
v_call: TRBV12-3/TRBV12-4
cdr3_nt: TGTGCCAGCAGGGGACAGGGGGCTGGTGGCTACACCTTC
cdr3_aa: CASRGQGAGGYTF

clone_size: .
j_call: TRBJ2-2
d_call: .
v_call: TRBV2
cdr3_nt: TGTGCCAGCAACACAGGGCTCACCGGGGAGCTGTTTTTT
cdr3_aa: CASNTGLTGELFF

clone_size: .
j_call: TRBJ1-2
d_call: .
v_call: TRBV28
cdr3_nt: TGTGCCAGCAGTTTGGCCCCCTTGGATGGCTACACCTTC
cdr3_aa: CASSLAPLDGYTF

clone_size: .
j_call: TRBJ1-2
d_call: .
v_call: TRBV19
cdr3_nt: TGTGCCAGTAGGGTTTTAACGAGTCCTGGCTACACCTTC
cdr3_aa: CASRVLTSPGYTF

clone_size: .
j_call: TRBJ2-4
d_call: .
v_call: TRBV30
cdr3_nt: TGTGCCTGGAGTGCCGGGTCCAAAAACATTCAGTACTTC
cdr3_aa: CAWSAGSKNIQYF

clone_size: once
j_call: TRBJ1-1
d_call: .
v_call: TRBV10-1
cdr3_nt: TGCGCCAGCAGTCAAGGATCGCGGGACACTGAAGCTTTCTTT
cdr3_aa: CASSQGSRDTEAFF

clone_size: .
j_call: TRBJ2-3
d_call: .
v_call: TRBV6-2/TRBV6-3
cdr3_nt: TGTGCCAGCAGTTACAGGGGGGAGGGCTCCACAGATACGCAGTATTTT
cdr3_aa: CASSYRGEGSTDTQYF

clone_size: .
j_call: TRBJ2-3
d_call: TRBD1
v_call: TRBV9
cdr3_nt: TGTGCCAGCAGCGTAGGACAGGGGAGCACGGGGGCGAGCACAGATACGCAGTATTTT
cdr3_aa: CASSVGQGSTGASTDTQYF

clone_size: .
j_call: TRBJ1-3
d_call: .
v_call: TRBV7-9
cdr3_nt: TGTGCCAGCAGCTTATATACAGATAGAAGAAACACCATATATTTT
cdr3_aa: CASSLYTDRRNTIYF

clone_size: .
j_call: TRBJ2-7
d_call: .
v_call: TRBV19
cdr3_nt: TGTGCCAGTAGTCCCTCGTGGGGGGGGGCGCGGGAGCAGTACTTC
cdr3_aa: CASSPSWGGAREQYF

clone_size: .
j_call: TRBJ1-5
d_call: .
v_call: TRBV12-3/TRBV12-4
cdr3_nt: TGTGCCAGCAGCAGAAGCAATCAGCCCCAGCATTTT
cdr3_aa: CASSRSNQPQHF

clone_size: .
j_call: TRBJ2-7
d_call: .
v_call: TRBV6-5
cdr3_nt: TGTGCCAGCAGGGGGGCGGGGGTCGACGAGCAGTACTTC
cdr3_aa: CASRGAGVDEQYF

clone_size: .
j_call: TRBJ2-3
d_call: TRBD2
v_call: TRBV4-1
cdr3_nt: TGCGCCAGCAGCCTCCTTCGGGGGGATTCGGACTTATTCACAGATACGCAGTATTTT
cdr3_aa: CASSLLRGDSDLFTDTQYF

clone_size: .
j_call: TRBJ2-5
d_call: .
v_call: TRBV6-5
cdr3_nt: TGTGCCAGCAGTTACCCTGGACGGCCGGGACAAGAGACCCAGTACTTC
cdr3_aa: CASSYPGRPGQETQYF

clone_size: .
j_call: TRBJ2-1
d_call: TRBD2
v_call: TRBV7-2
cdr3_nt: TGTGCCAGCAGCCCGGGACTATCTTACAATGAGCAGTTCTTC
cdr3_aa: CASSPGLSYNEQFF

clone_size: .
j_call: TRBJ2-1
d_call: .
v_call: TRBV9
cdr3_nt: TGTGCCAGCAGCATCTCCGGGACACTCTACAATGAGCAGTTCTTC
cdr3_aa: CASSISGTLYNEQFF

clone_size: .
j_call: TRBJ2-1
d_call: .
v_call: TRBV11-2
cdr3_nt: TGTGCCAGCCGACATGAGCTAGGAGGTTACAATGAGCAGTTCTTC
cdr3_aa: CASRHELGGYNEQFF

clone_size: .
j_call: TRBJ1-3
d_call: .
v_call: TRBV5-6
cdr3_nt: TGTGCCAGCACCTTCCGCCGCCGTTCAGCTGGAAACACCATATATTTT
cdr3_aa: CASTFRRRSAGNTIYF

clone_size: .
j_call: TRBJ2-1
d_call: .
v_call: TRBV27
cdr3_nt: TGTGCCAGCAGCTCCGGGACAACTCACAATGAGCAGTTCTTC
cdr3_aa: CASSSGTTHNEQFF

clone_size: few
j_call: TRBJ2-7
d_call: .
v_call: TRBV11-2
cdr3_nt: TGTGCCAGCAGCTTAGTCTACGGAGGGGTGGGCGAGCAGTACTTC
cdr3_aa: CASSLVYGGVGEQYF

clone_size: .
j_call: TRBJ1-1
d_call: .
v_call: TRBV5-1
cdr3_nt: TGCGCCAGCAGCTTGGGCTTGACAGAGAACACTGAAGCTTTCTTT
cdr3_aa: CASSLGLTENTEAFF

clone_size: .
j_call: TRBJ2-1
d_call: .
v_call: TRBV27
cdr3_nt: TGTGCCAGCAGTTTGAGGCAGGGCTCCTACAATGAGCAGTTCTTC
cdr3_aa: CASSLRQGSYNEQFF

clone_size: .
j_call: TRBJ2-1
d_call: .
v_call: TRBV4-3
cdr3_nt: TGCGCCAGCAGCCAAGAGACGGGACTCCCCAATGAGCAGTTCTTC
cdr3_aa: CASSQETGLPNEQFF

clone_size: .
j_call: TRBJ2-7
d_call: .
v_call: TRBV9
cdr3_nt: TGTGCCAGCAGCAACGAAGGAGGGGAGAACGAGCAGTACTTC
cdr3_aa: CASSNEGGENEQYF

clone_size: .
j_call: TRBJ2-1
d_call: TRBD2
v_call: TRBV12-5
cdr3_nt: TGTGCTAGTGGTTTTCCGGGACTAGCGGGAATCTATGAGCAGTTCTTC
cdr3_aa: CASGFPGLAGIYEQFF

clone_size: once
j_call: TRBJ2-5
d_call: TRBD2
v_call: TRBV24-1
cdr3_nt: TGTGCCGCTGGGGGGGGACCGACGGACCAAGAGACCCAGTACTTC
cdr3_aa: CAAGGGPTDQETQYF

clone_size: .
j_call: TRBJ1-2
d_call: .
v_call: TRBV10-3
cdr3_nt: TGTGCCATCAGTGAGTTTGAGGGTAGTGGCGGCTACACCTTC
cdr3_aa: CAISEFEGSGGYTF

clone_size: .
j_call: TRBJ2-1
d_call: .
v_call: TRBV11-2
cdr3_nt: TGTGCCAGCAGCCCGGAATGGGGGCTGAGTGAGCAGTTCTTC
cdr3_aa: CASSPEWGLSEQFF

clone_size: once
j_call: TRBJ2-4
d_call: TRBD2
v_call: TRBV4-2
cdr3_nt: TGTGCCAGCAGCCCGTTTTTGGTGGCGGGGGGGCCCAAAAACATTCAGTACTTC
cdr3_aa: CASSPFLVAGGPKNIQYF

clone_size: .
j_call: TRBJ2-2
d_call: TRBD2
v_call: TRBV19
cdr3_nt: TGTGCCAGTAGTATGGGAGGGGAGGTGGAGCTGTTTTTT
cdr3_aa: CASSMGGEVELFF

clone_size: few
j_call: TRBJ2-7
d_call: TRBD2
v_call: TRBV19
cdr3_nt: TGTGCCAGTACCCGGGGGGGTAAAGAACCGGCCTACGAGCAGTACTTC
cdr3_aa: CASTRGGKEPAYEQYF

clone_size: .
j_call: TRBJ1-1
d_call: TRBD1
v_call: TRBV6-2/TRBV6-3
cdr3_nt: TGTGCCAGCAACCCGGGACAGGGGGGGACTGAAGCTTTCTTT
cdr3_aa: CASNPGQGGTEAFF